This is a list of T cell receptor beta chains from one sample in a study of OX40 agonist ivuxolimab in advanced cancers. Profiling relied on immunoSEQ multiplex PCR, and the TCRdb table lists in-frame clones only, not all of them. The data contain some 45,000 clones, 75% to 85% of them seen just once; the ten biggest clones take up about 2%. Sequenced here: CD4+ or CD8+ T cells sorted from blood, sampled in a trial of the OX40 agonist ivuxolimab. These receptors all stem from an adult with an advanced solid tumor such as melanoma, head and neck, liver or kidney cancer. Both conserved end residues are trimmed from each CDR3. D genes are given only for firm matches.

TRBD1 | TRBJ1-1 | TRBV2 | ASRAETGTGNRAF
TRBD1 | TRBJ1-5 | TRBV28 | ASSPPDRNQPQH
. | TRBJ2-7 | TRBV2 | ASRGFSGQGTYEQY
. | TRBJ1-2 | TRBV28 | ASSPPANYGYT
. | TRBJ1-1 | TRBV6-5 | ASSYGGGRSEAF
. | TRBJ2-3 | TRBV7-2 | ASSTRPPGRTKLTDTQY
. | TRBJ2-7 | TRBV19 | ASSPLGGAVITYEQY
. | TRBJ2-5 | TRBV10-2 | ASSGNGGGETQY
. | TRBJ2-5 | TRBV15 | ATSRDPTQETQY
. | TRBJ1-1 | TRBV4-1 | ASSQGWGADTEAF
. | TRBJ1-2 | TRBV19 | ASMGYYGYT
. | TRBJ1-3 | TRBV30 | AWRLGGRSGNTIY
. | TRBJ2-3 | TRBV7-3 | ASSLAGRHTDTQY
. | TRBJ2-5 | TRBV2 | ASELRYQETQY
TRBD2 | TRBJ2-3 | TRBV9 | ASSVGPSGRTEVSQY
. | TRBJ1-5 | TRBV28 | ASRRVLRNQPQH